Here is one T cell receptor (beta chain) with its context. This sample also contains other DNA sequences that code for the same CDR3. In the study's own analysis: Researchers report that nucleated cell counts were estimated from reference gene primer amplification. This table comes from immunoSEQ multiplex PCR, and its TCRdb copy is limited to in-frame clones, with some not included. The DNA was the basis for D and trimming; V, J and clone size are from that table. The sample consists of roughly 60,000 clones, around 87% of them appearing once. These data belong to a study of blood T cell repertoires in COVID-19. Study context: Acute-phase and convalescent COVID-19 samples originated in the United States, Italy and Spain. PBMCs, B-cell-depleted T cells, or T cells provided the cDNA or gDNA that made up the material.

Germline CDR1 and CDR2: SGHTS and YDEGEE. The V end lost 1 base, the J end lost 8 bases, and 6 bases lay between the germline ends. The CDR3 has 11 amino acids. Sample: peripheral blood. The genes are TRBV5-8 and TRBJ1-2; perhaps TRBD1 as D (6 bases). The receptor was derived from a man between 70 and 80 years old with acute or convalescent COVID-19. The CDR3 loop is CASSLRGGYTF. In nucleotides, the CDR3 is TGTGCCAGCAGCTTGAGGGGGGGCTACACCTTC.